This record covers a single T cell receptor beta chain. The antigen is unknown. J gave up 7 bases and V 0 bases, and 9 bases lay outside the gene matches. The CDR3 runs 15 residues. Germline V gene lookup returns CDR1 SGHRS and CDR2 YFSETQ. The data stem from a study of T cells after posttransplantation cyclophosphamide. Methotrexate plus calcineurin inhibitor accompanied controls' myeloablative marrow transplants; sampling was 1 year later. Study observations and caveats: Later post-transplant blood repertoires were often dominated by donor CD8+ memory clones.

Using immunoSEQ multiplex PCR, the repertoire was profiled, and TCRdb retains in-frame clones only, with some absent. The sample contains 4,500 to 6,000 clones, approximately 70% of which appear only once. The clonotype was recovered from a female patient in her fifties or sixties who received an allogeneic stem cell transplant from an unrelated donor, was CMV-positive, and had acute and chronic GVHD. The graft donor may have contributed some T cells. The chain links TRBV5-1 to TRBJ2-7, with 8 bases matching TRBD1. Sequenced material: PBMCs, taken roughly 320 days after allogeneic stem cell transplant with calcineurin inhibitor and methotrexate. CDR3 coding DNA: TGCGCCAGCAGCTTGGCGGCAGGGGGCAGCGGGGAGCAGTACTTC. Protein product: CASSLAAGGSGEQYF.